This TCR beta chain derives from a study of cytomegalovirus exposure and HLA in healthy donors. A multiplex PCR was run with 60 Vbeta primers and 13 Jbeta primers. Data came from immunoSEQ multiplex PCR; TCRdb stores just in-frame clones and leaves some out. Here the sample spans over 150,000 clones, over 80% being singletons. Germline CDR1 and CDR2: MNHEY and SVGAGI. The V and J ends lost 2 bases and 2 bases, in that order; junction bases with no gene match: 7. The CDR3 sequence is 16 residues long. Sequencing input: PBMCs. This TCR was sampled from a boy aged 2 to 10 in good health and CMV-seronegative. The rearrangement links TRBV6-5 to TRBJ2-5; the match to TRBD2 covers 8 bases. CDR3 nucleotide sequence: TGTGCCAGCAGTTACGGGGCTAGCGGGTGGCAAGAGACCCAGTACTTC. Its translation: CASSYGASGWQETQYF.